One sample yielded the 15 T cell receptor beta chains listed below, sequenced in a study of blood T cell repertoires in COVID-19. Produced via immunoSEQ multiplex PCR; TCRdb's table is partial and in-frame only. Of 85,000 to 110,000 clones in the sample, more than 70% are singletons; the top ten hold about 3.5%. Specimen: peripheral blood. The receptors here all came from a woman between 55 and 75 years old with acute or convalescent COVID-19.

In nucleotides, the CDR3 is TGCAGCGCTGCCGGGACTAGCGAGACCCAGTACTTC. It specifies CSAAGTSETQYF. The rearrangement joins TRBV29-1 to TRBJ2-5, with 9 bases lining up with TRBD2. CDR3 size: 12 residues. The germline gives CDR1 SQVTM, CDR2 ANQGSEA. V shed 7 bases, J shed 5 bases, and the junction held 5 bases outside the gene matches. Full variable domain (outside the CDR3, taken from reference TRBV29-1 and TRBJ2-5): SAVISQKPSRDICQRGTSLTIQCQVDSQVTMMFWYRQQPGQSLTLIATANQGSEATYESGFVIDKFPISRPNLTFSTLTVSNMSPEDSSIYLCSAAGTSETQYFGPGTRLLVL.

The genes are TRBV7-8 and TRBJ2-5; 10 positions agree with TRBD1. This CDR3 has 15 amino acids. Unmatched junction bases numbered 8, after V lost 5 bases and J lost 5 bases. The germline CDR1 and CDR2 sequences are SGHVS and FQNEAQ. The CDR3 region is CASSLRDRGLETQYF. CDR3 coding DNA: TGTGCCAGCAGCCTCCGGGACAGGGGTTTGGAGACCCAGTACTTC.

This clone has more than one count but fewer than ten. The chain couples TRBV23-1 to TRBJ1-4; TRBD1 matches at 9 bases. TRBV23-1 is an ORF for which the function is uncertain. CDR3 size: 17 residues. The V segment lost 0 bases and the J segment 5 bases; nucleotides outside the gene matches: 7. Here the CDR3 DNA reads TGCGCCAGCAGTCAATCGTACCCGACAGGGGGAAATGAAAAACTGTTTTTT. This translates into CASSQSYPTGGNEKLFF.

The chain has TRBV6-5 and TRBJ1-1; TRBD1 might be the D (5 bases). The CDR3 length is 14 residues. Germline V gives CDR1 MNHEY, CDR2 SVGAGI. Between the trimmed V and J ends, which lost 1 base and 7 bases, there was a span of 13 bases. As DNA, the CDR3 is TGTGCCAGCAGTTACTGGGACTCTCCCAGTGAAGCTTTCTTT. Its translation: CASSYWDSPSEAFF.

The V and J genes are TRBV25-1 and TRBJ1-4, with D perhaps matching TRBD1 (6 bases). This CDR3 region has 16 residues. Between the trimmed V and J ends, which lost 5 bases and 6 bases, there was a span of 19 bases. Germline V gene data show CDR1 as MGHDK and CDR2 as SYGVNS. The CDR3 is CASSTQGSPWDEKLFF. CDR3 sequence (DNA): TGTGCCAGCAGTACACAGGGTAGTCCTTGGGATGAAAAACTGTTTTTT.

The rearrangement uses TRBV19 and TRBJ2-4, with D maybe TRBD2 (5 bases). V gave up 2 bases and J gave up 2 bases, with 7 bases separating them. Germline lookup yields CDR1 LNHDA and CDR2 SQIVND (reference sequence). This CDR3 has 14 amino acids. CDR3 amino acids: CASSIRGPKNIQYF. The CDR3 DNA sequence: TGTGCCAGTAGTATACGAGGGCCCAAAAACATTCAGTACTTC.

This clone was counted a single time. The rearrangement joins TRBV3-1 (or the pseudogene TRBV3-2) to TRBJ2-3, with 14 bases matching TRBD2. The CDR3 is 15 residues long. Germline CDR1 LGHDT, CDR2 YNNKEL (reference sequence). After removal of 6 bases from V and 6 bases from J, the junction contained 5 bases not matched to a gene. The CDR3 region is CASSGLAGGLDTQYF. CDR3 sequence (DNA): TGTGCCAGCAGTGGACTAGCGGGAGGCTTGGATACGCAGTATTTT.

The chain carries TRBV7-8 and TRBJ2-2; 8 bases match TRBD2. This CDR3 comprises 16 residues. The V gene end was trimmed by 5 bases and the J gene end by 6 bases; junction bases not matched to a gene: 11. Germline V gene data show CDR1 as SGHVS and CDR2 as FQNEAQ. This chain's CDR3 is CASSLGGTRSPGELFF. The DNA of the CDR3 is TGTGCCAGCAGCCTAGGGGGGACTAGGTCCCCCGGGGAGCTGTTTTTT.

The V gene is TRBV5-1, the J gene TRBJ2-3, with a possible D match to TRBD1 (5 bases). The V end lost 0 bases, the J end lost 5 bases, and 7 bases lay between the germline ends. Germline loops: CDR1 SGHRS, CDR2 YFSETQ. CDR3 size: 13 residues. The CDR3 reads CASSLDTGDTQYF. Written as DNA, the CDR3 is TGCGCCAGCAGCTTGGATACAGGAGATACGCAGTATTTT.

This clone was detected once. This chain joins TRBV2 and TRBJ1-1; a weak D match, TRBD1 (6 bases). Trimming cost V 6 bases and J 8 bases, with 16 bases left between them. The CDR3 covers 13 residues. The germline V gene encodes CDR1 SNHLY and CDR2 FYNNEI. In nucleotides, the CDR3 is TGTGCCAGCAGCGGACAGACACGGACCGAAGCTTTCTTT. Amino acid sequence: CASSGQTRTEAFF. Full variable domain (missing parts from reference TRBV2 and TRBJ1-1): EPEVTQTPSHQVTQMGQEVILRCVPISNHLYFYWYRQILGQKVEFLVSFYNNEISEKSEIFDDQFSVERPDGSNFTLKIRSTKLEDSAMYFCASSGQTRTEAFFGQGTRLTVV.

In DNA form, the CDR3 reads TGTGCCAGCAGTTTCGCGACAGGGAATCAGCCCCAGCATTTT. Translation: CASSFATGNQPQHF. The V call is TRBV27, the J call TRBJ1-5; 7 bases match TRBD1. The V gene end was trimmed by 3 bases and the J gene end by 4 bases; junction bases not matched to a gene: 3. The CDR3 covers 14 residues. In germline, CDR1 is MNHEY, CDR2 SMNVEV (reference sequence).

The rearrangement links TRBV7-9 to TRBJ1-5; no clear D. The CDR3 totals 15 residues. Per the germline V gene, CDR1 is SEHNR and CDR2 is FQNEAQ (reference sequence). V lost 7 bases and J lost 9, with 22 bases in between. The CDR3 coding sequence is TGTGCCAGCACCCTATCCATGGCAGGTGATGGGCCCCAGCATTTT. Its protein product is CASTLSMAGDGPQHF.

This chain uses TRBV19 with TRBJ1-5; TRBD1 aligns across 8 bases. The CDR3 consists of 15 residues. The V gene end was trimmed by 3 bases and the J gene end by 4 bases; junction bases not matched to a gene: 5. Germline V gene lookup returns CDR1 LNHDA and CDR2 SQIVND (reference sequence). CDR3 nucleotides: TGTGCCAGTAGTATCTTCAGGGGGCTGAATCAGCCCCAGCATTTT. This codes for CASSIFRGLNQPQHF. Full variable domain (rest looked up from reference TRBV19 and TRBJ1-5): DGGITQSPKYLFRKEGQNVTLSCEQNLNHDAMYWYRQDPGQGLRLIYYSQIVNDFQKGDIAEGYSVSREKKESFPLTVTSAQKNPTAFYLCASSIFRGLNQPQHFGDGTRLSIL.

CDR3 nucleotides: TGTGCCAGCAGTTATCGCGGGGGGGCAGAGACCCAGTACTTC. As protein: CASSYRGGAETQYF. The chain links TRBV6-5 to TRBJ2-5, with 9 bases matching TRBD2. Trimming removed 3 bases from V and 4 bases from J; junction bases left unmatched: 3. The CDR3 is 14 amino acids. CDR1 MNHEY and CDR2 SVGAGI come from the germline V gene.

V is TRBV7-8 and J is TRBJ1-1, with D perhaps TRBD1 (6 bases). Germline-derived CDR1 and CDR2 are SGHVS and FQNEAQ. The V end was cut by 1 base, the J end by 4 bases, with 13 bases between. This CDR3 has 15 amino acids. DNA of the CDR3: TGTGCCAGCAGCTTAGAGGCCCTCAGGGGCACTGAAGCTTTCTTT. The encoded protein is CASSLEALRGTEAFF.